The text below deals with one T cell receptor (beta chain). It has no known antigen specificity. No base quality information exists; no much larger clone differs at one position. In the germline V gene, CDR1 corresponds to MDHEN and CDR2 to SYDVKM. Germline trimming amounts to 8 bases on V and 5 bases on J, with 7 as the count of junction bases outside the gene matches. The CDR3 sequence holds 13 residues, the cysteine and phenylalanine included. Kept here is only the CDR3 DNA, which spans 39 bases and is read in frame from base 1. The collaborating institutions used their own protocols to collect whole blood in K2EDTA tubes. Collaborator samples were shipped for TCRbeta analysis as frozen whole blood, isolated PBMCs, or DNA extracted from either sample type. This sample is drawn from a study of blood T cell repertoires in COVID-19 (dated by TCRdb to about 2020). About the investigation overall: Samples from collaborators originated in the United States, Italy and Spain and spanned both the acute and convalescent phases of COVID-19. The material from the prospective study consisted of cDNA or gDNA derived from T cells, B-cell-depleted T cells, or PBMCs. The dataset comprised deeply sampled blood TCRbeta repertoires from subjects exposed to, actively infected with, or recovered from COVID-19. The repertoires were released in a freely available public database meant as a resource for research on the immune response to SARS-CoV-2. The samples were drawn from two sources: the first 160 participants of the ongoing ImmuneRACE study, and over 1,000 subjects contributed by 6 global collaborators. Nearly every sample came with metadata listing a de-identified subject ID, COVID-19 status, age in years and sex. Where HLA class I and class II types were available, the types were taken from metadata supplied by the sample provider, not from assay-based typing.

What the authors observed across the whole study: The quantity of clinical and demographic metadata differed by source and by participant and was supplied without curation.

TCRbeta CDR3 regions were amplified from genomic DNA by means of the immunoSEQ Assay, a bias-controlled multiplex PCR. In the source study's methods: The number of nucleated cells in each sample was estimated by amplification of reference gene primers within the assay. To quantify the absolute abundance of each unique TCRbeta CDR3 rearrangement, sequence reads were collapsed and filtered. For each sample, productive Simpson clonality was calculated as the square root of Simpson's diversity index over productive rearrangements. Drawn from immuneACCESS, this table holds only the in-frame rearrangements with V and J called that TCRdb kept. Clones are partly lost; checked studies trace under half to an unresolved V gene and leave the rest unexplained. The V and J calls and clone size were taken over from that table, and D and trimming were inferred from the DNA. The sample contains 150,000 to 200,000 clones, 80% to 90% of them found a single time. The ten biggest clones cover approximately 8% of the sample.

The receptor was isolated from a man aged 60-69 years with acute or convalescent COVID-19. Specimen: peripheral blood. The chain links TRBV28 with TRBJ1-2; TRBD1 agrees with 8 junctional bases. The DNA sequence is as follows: TGTGCCAGCCGGACAGGGCGAGAGTATGGCTACACCTTC. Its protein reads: CASRTGREYGYTF.